This T cell receptor (beta chain) was sequenced in a study of blood T cell repertoires in COVID-19. TCRdb's copy holds only in-frame clones and misses some; the assay was immunoSEQ multiplex PCR. This table has fewer than 500,000 clones, just over 85% appearing once. This clone was found once. The origin of this receptor is a woman aged 25-40 years with active or convalescent COVID-19. The material sequenced was peripheral blood.

The CDR3 region is CASSLGTGARGTEAFF. The CDR3 DNA reads TGTGCCAGCAGCCTCGGGACAGGGGCTCGGGGCACTGAAGCTTTCTTT. The rearrangement uses TRBV7-9 and TRBJ1-1; TRBD1 matches at 10 bases. Germline V lookup: CDR1 SEHNR, CDR2 FQNEAQ (reference sequence). This CDR3 contains 16 residues. Germline trimming cut 5 bases from V and 4 bases from J; bases unmatched to any gene: 10.